These T cell receptor beta chains were read from a single sample in a study of CD8 T cells in Susac syndrome. TCRdb analysed the immunoSEQ multiplex PCR reads with MiXCR anew, one entry per CDR3 protein. This table holds some 200,000 distinct CDR3 sequences, about 93% found once. Material for sequencing was CD8+ T cells from PBMCs. These TCRs come from a human donor with multiple sclerosis. Both conserved end residues are part of each CDR3. Each record gives: CDR3 DNA, CDR3 protein, J gene, clone size, CDR3 length, V gene, D gene. A D gene is named only where the DNA matches it firmly. Size is stated for part of the rows, as once, few or many counts, or as a class when the clone is expanded.

CDR3nt: TGTGCCAGCAGCCAAGAGACGGGGGGAGCCTCGTACAATGAGCAGTTCTTC; CDR3aa: CASSQETGGASYNEQFF; j_gene: TRBJ2-1; abundance: NA; len: 17; v_gene: TRBV3-1; d_gene: TRBD2
CDR3nt: TGTGCCAGCAGTGCAGGGGAAGCGGGAGCCCCCTACGAGCAGTACTTC; CDR3aa: CASSAGEAGAPYEQYF; j_gene: TRBJ2-7; abundance: NA; len: 16; v_gene: TRBV6-1; d_gene: TRBD2
CDR3nt: TGCAGTGCTCCCGGGACAGGGCCCTACTATGGCTACACCTTC; CDR3aa: CSAPGTGPYYGYTF; j_gene: TRBJ1-2; abundance: NA; len: 14; v_gene: TRBV20-1; d_gene: TRBD1
CDR3nt: TGCGCCAGCAGCCAAACAACAGGGCGCGGGGAGACCCAGTACTTC; CDR3aa: CASSQTTGRGETQYF; j_gene: TRBJ2-5; abundance: NA; len: 15; v_gene: TRBV4-3; d_gene: NA
CDR3nt: TGTGCCAGCAGCCAAGCAGGGCTCAACTACGAGCAGTACTTC; CDR3aa: CASSQAGLNYEQYF; j_gene: TRBJ2-7; abundance: NA; len: 14; v_gene: TRBV27; d_gene: NA
CDR3nt: TGTGCCAGCAGCTTAGAGGGCACCGGGGAGCTGTTTTTT; CDR3aa: CASSLEGTGELFF; j_gene: TRBJ2-2; abundance: few; len: 13; v_gene: TRBV7-9; d_gene: NA
CDR3nt: TGTGCCAGCAGCCCCGGGAGCTACGCCGGGGAGCTGTTTTTT; CDR3aa: CASSPGSYAGELFF; j_gene: TRBJ2-2; abundance: NA; len: 14; v_gene: TRBV13; d_gene: NA
CDR3nt: TGTGCCAGCAGTTTCCGGAGGGAAAATGGCTACACCTTC; CDR3aa: CASSFRRENGYTF; j_gene: TRBJ1-2; abundance: NA; len: 13; v_gene: TRBV12-3/TRBV12-4; d_gene: NA
CDR3nt: TGTGCCAGCAGGTCACAGGGAGCACTTGCCTATGGCTACACCTTC; CDR3aa: CASRSQGALAYGYTF; j_gene: TRBJ1-2; abundance: NA; len: 15; v_gene: TRBV27; d_gene: NA
CDR3nt: TGTGCCAGCAGTTTACTAGCGGGAGCAGGGAATGAGCAGTTCTTC; CDR3aa: CASSLLAGAGNEQFF; j_gene: TRBJ2-1; abundance: NA; len: 15; v_gene: TRBV27; d_gene: TRBD2
CDR3nt: TGTGCCAGCAGCCAAGTGGAAGGCTACAATGAGCAGTTCTTC; CDR3aa: CASSQVEGYNEQFF; j_gene: TRBJ2-1; abundance: NA; len: 14; v_gene: TRBV14; d_gene: NA
CDR3nt: TGTGCCAGCAGTCCGGTTAGCAATCAGCCCCAGCATTTT; CDR3aa: CASSPVSNQPQHF; j_gene: TRBJ1-5; abundance: few; len: 13; v_gene: TRBV6-5; d_gene: NA
CDR3nt: TGCAGCGGGCTCGGGACAGGGGTTACAGATACGCAGTATTTT; CDR3aa: CSGLGTGVTDTQYF; j_gene: TRBJ2-3; abundance: NA; len: 14; v_gene: TRBV29-1; d_gene: TRBD1
CDR3nt: TGTGCCAGCACTACCGGGTACACTGAAGCTTTCTTT; CDR3aa: CASTTGYTEAFF; j_gene: TRBJ1-1; abundance: NA; len: 12; v_gene: TRBV12-3/TRBV12-4; d_gene: NA
CDR3nt: TGCGCCAGCAGCCAATGGCCCGGTAGAACAGGCGCCCCGGGGGGCTACACCTTC; CDR3aa: CASSQWPGRTGAPGGYTF; j_gene: TRBJ1-2; abundance: NA; len: 18; v_gene: TRBV4-1; d_gene: NA
CDR3nt: TGTGCCAGCACATCAGGACAGGGAAATCAGCCCCAGCATTTT; CDR3aa: CASTSGQGNQPQHF; j_gene: TRBJ1-5; abundance: NA; len: 14; v_gene: TRBV12-3/TRBV12-4; d_gene: TRBD1
CDR3nt: TGTGCCAGCAGCCAATGGGGCCAGAATTCCCCCCTCCACTTT; CDR3aa: CASSQWGQNSPLHF; j_gene: TRBJ1-6; abundance: few; len: 14; v_gene: TRBV16; d_gene: NA
CDR3nt: TGTGCCAGCAACCAAGAGGGAAGACTAGCGGGAACCAACACCGGGGAGCTGTTTTTT; CDR3aa: CASNQEGRLAGTNTGELFF; j_gene: TRBJ2-2; abundance: NA; len: 19; v_gene: TRBV3-1; d_gene: TRBD2
CDR3nt: TGTGCCAGCTCCTATGGACTTACCGAGAACGAGCAGTACTTC; CDR3aa: CASSYGLTENEQYF; j_gene: TRBJ2-7; abundance: NA; len: 14; v_gene: TRBV27; d_gene: NA
CDR3nt: TGTGCCAGCAGCCAAGAGGGAAGACTAGCGGGAACCAACACCGGGGAGCTGTTTTTT; CDR3aa: CASSQEGRLAGTNTGELFF; j_gene: TRBJ2-2; abundance: NA; len: 19; v_gene: TRBV3-1; d_gene: TRBD2